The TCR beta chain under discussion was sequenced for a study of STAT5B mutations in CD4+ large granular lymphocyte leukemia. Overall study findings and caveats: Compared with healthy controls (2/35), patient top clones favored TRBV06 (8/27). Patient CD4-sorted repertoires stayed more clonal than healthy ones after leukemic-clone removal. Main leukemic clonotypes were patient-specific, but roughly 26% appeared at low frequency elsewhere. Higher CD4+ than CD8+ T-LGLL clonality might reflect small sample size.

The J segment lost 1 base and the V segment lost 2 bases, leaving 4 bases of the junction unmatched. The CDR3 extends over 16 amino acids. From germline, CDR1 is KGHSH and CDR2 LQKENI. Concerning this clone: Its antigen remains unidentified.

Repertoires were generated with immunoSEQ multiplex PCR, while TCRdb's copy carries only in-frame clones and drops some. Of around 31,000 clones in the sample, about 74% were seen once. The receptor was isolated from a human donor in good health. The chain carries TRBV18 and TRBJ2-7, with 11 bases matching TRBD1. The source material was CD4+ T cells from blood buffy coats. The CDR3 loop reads CASSPAGTGGSYEQYF. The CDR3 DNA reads TGTGCCAGCTCACCAGCCGGGACAGGGGGGTCCTACGAGCAGTACTTC.